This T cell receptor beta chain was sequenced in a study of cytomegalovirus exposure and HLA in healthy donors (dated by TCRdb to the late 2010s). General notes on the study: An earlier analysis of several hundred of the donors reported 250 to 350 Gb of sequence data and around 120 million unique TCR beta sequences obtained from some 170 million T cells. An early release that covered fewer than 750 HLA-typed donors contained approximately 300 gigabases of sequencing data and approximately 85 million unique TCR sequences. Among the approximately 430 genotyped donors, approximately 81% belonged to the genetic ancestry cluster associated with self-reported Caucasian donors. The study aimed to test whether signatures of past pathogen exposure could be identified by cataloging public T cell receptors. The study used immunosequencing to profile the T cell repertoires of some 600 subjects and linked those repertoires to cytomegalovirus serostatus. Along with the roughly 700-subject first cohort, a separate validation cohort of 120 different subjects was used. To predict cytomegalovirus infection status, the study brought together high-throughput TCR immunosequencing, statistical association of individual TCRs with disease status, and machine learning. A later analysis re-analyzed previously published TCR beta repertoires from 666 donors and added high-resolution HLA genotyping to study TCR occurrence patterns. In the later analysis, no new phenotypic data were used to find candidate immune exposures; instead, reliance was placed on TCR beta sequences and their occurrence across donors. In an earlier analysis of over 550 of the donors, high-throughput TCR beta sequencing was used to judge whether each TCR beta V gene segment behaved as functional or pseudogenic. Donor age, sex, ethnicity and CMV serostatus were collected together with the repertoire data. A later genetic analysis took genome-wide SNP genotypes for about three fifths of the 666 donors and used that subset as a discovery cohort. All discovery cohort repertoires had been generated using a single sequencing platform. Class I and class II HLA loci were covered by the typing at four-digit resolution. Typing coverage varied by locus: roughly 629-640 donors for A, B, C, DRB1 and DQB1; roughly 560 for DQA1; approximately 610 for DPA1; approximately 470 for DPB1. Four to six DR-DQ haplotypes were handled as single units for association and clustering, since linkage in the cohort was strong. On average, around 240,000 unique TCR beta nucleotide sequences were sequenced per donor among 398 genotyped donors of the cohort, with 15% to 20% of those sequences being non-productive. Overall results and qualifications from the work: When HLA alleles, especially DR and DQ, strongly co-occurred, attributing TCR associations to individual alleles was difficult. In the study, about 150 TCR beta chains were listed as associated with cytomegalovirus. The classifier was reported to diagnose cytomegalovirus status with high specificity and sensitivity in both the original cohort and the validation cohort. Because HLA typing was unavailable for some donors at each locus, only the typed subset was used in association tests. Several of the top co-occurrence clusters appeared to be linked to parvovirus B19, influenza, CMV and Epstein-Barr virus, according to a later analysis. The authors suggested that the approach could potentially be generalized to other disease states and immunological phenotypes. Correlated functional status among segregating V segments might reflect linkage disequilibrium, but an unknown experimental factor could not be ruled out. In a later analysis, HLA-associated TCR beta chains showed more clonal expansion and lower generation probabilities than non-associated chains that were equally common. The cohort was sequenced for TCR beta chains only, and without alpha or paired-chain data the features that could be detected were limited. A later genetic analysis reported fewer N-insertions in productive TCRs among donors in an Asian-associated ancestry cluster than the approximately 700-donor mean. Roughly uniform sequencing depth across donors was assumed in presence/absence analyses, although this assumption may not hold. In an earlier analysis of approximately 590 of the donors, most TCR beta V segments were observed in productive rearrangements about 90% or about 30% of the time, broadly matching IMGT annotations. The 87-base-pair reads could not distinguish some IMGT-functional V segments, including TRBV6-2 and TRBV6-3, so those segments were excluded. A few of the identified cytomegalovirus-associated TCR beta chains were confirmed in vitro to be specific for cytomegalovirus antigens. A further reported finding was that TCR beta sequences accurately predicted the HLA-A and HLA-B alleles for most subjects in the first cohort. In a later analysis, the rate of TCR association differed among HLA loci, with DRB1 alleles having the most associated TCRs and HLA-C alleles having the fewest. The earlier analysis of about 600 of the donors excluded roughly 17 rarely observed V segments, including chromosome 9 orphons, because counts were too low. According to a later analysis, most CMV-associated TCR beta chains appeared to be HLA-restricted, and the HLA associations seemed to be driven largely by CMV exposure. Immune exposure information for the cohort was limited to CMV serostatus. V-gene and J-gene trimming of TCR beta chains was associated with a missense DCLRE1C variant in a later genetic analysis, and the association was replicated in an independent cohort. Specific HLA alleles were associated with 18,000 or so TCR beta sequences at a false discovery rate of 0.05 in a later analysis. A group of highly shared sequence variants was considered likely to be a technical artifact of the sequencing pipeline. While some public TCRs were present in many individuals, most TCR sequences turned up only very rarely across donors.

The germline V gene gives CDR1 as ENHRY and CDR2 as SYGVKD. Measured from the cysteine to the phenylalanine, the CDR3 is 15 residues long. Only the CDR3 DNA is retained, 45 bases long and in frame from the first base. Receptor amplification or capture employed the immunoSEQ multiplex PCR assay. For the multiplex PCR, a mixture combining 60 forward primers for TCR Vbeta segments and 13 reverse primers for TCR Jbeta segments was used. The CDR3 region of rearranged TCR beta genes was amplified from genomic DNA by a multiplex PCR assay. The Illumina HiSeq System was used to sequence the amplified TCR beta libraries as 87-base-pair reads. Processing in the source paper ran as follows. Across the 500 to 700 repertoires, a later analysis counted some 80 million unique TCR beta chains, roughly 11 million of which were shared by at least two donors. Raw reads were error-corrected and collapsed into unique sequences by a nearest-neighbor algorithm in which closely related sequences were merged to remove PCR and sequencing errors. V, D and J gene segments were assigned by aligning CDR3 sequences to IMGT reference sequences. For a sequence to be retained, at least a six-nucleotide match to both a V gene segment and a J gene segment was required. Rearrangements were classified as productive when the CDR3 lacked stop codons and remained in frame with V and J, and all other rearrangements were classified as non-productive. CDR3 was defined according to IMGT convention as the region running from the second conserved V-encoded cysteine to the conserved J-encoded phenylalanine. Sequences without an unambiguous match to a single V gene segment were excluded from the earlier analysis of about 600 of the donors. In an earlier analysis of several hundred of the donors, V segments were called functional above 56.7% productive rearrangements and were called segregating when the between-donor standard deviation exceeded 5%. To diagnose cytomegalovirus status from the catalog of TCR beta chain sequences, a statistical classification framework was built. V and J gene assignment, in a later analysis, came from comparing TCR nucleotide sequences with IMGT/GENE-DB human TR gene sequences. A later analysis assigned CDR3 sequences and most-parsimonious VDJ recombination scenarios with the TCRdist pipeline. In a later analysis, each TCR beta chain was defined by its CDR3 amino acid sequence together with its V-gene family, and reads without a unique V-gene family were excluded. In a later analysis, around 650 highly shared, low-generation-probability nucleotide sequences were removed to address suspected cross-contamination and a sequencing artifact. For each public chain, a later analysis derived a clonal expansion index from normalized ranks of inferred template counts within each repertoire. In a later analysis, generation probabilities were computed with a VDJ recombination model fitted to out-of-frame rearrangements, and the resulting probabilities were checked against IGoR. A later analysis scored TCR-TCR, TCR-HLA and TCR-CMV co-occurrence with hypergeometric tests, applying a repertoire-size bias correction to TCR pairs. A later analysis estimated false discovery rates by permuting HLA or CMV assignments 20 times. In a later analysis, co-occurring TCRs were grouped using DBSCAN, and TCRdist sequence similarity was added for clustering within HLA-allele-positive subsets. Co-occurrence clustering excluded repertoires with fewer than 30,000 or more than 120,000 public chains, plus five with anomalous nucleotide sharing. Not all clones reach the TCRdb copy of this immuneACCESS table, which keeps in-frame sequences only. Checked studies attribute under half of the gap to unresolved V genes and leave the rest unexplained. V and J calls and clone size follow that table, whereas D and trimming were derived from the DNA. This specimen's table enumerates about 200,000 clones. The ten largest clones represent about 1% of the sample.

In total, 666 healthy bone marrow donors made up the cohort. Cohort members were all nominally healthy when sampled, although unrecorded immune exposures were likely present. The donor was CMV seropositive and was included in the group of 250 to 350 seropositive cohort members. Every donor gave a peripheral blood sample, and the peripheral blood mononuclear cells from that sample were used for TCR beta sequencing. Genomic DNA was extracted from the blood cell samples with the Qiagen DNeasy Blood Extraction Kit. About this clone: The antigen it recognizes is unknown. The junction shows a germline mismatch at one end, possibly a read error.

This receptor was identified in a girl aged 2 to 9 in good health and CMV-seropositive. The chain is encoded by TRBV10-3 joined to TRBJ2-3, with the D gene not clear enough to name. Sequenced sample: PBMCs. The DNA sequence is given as TGTGCCATAAGTGATGGTCTAGAGGGCACAGATACGCAGTATTTT. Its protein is CAISDGLEGTDTQYF.